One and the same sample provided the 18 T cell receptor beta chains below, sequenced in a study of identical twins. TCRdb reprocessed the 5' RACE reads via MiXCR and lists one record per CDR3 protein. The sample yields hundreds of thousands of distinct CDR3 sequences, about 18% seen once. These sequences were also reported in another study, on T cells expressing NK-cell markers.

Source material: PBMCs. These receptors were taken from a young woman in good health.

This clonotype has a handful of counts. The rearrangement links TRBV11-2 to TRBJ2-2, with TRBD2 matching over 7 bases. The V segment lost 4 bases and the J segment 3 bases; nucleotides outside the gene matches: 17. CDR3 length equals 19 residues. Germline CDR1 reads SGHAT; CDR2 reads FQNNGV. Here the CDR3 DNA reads TGTGCCAGCAGCTCCAAGAACCCACTCGCGGGAGTCCACACCGGGGAGCTGTTTTTT. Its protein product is CASSSKNPLAGVHTGELFF. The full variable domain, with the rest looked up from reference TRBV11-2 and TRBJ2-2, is EAGVAQSPRYKIIEKRQSVAFWCNPISGHATLYWYQQILGQGPKLLIQFQNNGVVDDSQLPKDRFSAERLKGVDSTLKIQPAKLEDSAVYLCASSSKNPLAGVHTGELFFGEGSRLTVL.

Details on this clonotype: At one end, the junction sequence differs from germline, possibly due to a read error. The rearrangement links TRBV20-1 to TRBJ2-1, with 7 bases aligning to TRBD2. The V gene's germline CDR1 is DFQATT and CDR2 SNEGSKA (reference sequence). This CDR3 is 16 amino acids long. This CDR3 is CCARDWEASGYNEQFF. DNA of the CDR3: TGCTGTGCTAGAGATTGGGAGGCTAGCGGCTACAATGAGCAGTTCTTC.

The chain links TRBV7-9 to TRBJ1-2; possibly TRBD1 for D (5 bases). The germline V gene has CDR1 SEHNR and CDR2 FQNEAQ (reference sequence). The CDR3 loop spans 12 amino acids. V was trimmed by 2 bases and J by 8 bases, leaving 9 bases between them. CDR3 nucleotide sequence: TGTGCCAGCAGCTTATCGGGGGTGGGCTACACCTTC. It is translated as CASSLSGVGYTF.

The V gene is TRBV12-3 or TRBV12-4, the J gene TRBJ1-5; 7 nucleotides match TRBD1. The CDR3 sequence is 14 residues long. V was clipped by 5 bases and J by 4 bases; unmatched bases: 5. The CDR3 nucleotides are TGTGCCAGCAGTATACAGGGGTTTAATCAGCCCCAGCATTTT. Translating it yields CASSIQGFNQPQHF.

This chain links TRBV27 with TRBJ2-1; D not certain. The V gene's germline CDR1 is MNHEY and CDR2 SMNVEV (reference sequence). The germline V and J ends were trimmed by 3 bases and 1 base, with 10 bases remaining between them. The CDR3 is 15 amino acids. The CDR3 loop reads CASSFNWASYNEQFF. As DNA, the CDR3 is TGTGCCAGCAGTTTTAATTGGGCGTCCTACAATGAGCAGTTCTTC.

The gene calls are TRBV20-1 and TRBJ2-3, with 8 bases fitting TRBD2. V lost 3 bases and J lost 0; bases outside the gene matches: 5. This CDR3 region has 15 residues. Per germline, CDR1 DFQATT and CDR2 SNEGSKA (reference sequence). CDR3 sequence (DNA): TGCAGTGCTAGGTTGCGGGGGGCTAGCACAGATACGCAGTATTTT. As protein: CSARLRGASTDTQYF.

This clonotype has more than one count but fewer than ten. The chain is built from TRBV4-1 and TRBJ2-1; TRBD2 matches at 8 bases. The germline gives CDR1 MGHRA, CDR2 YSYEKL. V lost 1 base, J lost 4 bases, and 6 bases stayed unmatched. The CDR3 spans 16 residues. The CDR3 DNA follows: TGCGCCAGCAGCCAAGGTAGCCTAGCGGGTTACAATGAGCAGTTCTTC. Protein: CASSQGSLAGYNEQFF.

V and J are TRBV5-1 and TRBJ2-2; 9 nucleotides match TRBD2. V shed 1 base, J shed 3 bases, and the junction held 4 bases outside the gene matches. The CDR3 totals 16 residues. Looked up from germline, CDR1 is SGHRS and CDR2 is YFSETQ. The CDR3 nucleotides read TGCGCCAGCAGCTTGAGACTAGCGGATCACACCGGGGAGCTGTTTTTT. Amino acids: CASSLRLADHTGELFF.

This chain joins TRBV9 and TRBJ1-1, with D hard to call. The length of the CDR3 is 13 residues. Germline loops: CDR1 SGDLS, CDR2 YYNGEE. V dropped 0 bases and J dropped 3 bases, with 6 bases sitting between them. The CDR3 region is CASSVGWDTEAFF. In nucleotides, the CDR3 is TGTGCCAGCAGCGTAGGGTGGGACACTGAAGCTTTCTTT. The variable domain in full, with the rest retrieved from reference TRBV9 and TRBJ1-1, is DSGVTQTPKHLITATGQRVTLRCSPRSGDLSVYWYQQSLDQGLQFLIQYYNGEERAKGNILERFSAQQFPDLHSELNLSSLELGDSALYFCASSVGWDTEAFFGQGTRLTVV.

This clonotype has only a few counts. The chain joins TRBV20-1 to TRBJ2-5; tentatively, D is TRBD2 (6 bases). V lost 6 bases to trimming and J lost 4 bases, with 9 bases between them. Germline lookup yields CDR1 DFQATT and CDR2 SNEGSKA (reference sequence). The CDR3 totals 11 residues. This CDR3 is CSAGTPETQYF. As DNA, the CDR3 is TGCAGTGCGGGGACTCCAGAGACCCAGTACTTC.

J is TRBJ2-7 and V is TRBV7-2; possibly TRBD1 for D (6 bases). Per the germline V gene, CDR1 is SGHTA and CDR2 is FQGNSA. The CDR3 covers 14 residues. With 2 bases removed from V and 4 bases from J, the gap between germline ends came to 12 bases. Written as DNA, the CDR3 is TGTGCCAGCAGCTTACAGGGGATCGGTTACGAGCAGTACTTC. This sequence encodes CASSLQGIGYEQYF.

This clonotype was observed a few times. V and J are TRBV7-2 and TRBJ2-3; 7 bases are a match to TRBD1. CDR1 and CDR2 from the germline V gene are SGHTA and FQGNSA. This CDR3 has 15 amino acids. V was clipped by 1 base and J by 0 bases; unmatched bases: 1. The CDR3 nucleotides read TGTGCCAGCAGCTTAGTCAGGGGGAGCACAGATACGCAGTATTTT. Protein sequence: CASSLVRGSTDTQYF.

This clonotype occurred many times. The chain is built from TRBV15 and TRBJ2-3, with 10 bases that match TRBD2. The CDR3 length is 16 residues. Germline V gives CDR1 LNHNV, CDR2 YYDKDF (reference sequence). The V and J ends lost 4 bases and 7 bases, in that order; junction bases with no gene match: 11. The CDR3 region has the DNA TGTGCCACCAGCAAACGGACTAGCGGAGTGGGCAATACGCAGTATTTT. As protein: CATSKRTSGVGNTQYF.

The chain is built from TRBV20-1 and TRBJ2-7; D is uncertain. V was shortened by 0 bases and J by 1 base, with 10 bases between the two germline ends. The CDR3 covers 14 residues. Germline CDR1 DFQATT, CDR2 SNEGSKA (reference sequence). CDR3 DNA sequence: TGCAGTGCTAGAGATTTGGCAGAATCCTACGAGCAGTACTTC. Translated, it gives CSARDLAESYEQYF.

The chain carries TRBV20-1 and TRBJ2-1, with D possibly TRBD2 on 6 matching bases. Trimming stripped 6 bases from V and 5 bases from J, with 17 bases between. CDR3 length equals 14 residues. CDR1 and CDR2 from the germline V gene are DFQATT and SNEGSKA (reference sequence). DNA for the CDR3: TGCAGTGCGGAGGGTCGGGTCTTCGACAATGAGCAGTTCTTC. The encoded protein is CSAEGRVFDNEQFF.

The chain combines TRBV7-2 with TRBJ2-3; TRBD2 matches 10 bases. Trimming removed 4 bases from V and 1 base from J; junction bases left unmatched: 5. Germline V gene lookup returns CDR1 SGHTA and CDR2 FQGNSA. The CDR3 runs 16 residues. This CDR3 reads CASSSGTSVGTDTQYF. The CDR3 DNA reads TGTGCCAGCAGCTCTGGGACTAGCGTTGGCACAGATACGCAGTATTTT.

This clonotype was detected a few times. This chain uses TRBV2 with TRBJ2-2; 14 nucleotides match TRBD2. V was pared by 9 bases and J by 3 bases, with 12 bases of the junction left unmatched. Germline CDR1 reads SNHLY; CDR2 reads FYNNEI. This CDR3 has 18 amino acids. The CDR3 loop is CASLPGLAGARDTGELFF. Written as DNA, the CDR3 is TGTGCCAGTCTACCGGGACTAGCGGGGGCCAGGGACACCGGGGAGCTGTTTTTT.

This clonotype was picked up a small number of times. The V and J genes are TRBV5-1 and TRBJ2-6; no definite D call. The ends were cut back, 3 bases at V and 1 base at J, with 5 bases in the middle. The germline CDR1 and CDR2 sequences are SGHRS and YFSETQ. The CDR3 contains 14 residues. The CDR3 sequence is CASSSTSGANVLTF. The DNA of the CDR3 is TGCGCCAGCAGCTCGACTTCTGGGGCCAACGTCCTGACTTTC.